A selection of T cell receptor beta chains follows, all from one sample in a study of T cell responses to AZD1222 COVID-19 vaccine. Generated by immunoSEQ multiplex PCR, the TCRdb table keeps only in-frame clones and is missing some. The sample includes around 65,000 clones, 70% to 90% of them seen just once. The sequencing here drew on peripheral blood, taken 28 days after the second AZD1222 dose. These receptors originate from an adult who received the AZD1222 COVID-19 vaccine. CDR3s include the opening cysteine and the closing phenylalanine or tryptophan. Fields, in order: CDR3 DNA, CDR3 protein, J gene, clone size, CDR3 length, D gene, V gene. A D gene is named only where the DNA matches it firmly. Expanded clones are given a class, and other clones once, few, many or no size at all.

TGTGCCAGCAGCGAAAGACGGTTTAGCGAGCAGTACTTC,CASSERRFSEQYF,TRBJ2-7,.,13,.,TRBV2
TGTGCCAGCAGTTACTCCGGGACTAGCGGGTATTACGAGCAGTACTTC,CASSYSGTSGYYEQYF,TRBJ2-7,.,16,TRBD2,TRBV6-5
TGTGCCAGCAGGCGACTAGCGATGAATGAGCAGTTCTTC,CASRRLAMNEQFF,TRBJ2-1,.,13,TRBD2,TRBV14
TGTGCCAGCAGCTTCCATCAAGAGACCCAGTACTTC,CASSFHQETQYF,TRBJ2-5,.,12,.,TRBV11-2
TGTGCCAGCAGATATTACCCGGGACAGGGGAAAAGTGGCTACACCTTC,CASRYYPGQGKSGYTF,TRBJ1-2,.,16,TRBD1,TRBV7-9
TGTGCCATCGGCACAGGGAAGGACGAGCAGTACTTC,CAIGTGKDEQYF,TRBJ2-7,.,12,.,TRBV10-3
TGTGCCAGCAGCCTACAGGACAGGGTGGGCACTGAAGCTTTCTTT,CASSLQDRVGTEAFF,TRBJ1-1,.,15,TRBD1,TRBV6-5
TGTGCCAGCAGCGTTGGAAGTGGGTCTGGGGAGCTGTTTTTT,CASSVGSGSGELFF,TRBJ2-2,.,14,.,TRBV9
TGTGCCAGTAGTATCGGGGGTTCACCCCTCCACTTT,CASSIGGSPLHF,TRBJ1-6,.,12,.,TRBV19
TGTGCCAGCAGCCCGACTCGAGGTGACACCGGGGAGCTGTTTTTT,CASSPTRGDTGELFF,TRBJ2-2,.,15,.,TRBV7-9
TGTGCCAGCAACATGGAGGGGCTAATGAACACTGAAGCTTTCTTT,CASNMEGLMNTEAFF,TRBJ1-1,.,15,.,TRBV9
TGCGCCAGCAGCTTCGGCGGCAGTAGCTCCTACGAGCAGTACTTC,CASSFGGSSSYEQYF,TRBJ2-7,.,15,.,TRBV5-1
TGTGCCAGCAGTTTATATTCAGGAGGGGAGACCCAGTACTTC,CASSLYSGGETQYF,TRBJ2-5,.,14,.,TRBV27
TGTGCCAGCAGCATAACGGGGGGAGCTAATGAAAAACTGTTTTTT,CASSITGGANEKLFF,TRBJ1-4,.,15,.,TRBV5-6
TGCACCAGCAGCCAACATGACAGCCTCGGGAAAGCTTTCTTT,CTSSQHDSLGKAFF,TRBJ1-1,.,14,.,TRBV1
TGCGCCAGCAGCGTGACAGGGTCCCAGCCCCAGCATTTT,CASSVTGSQPQHF,TRBJ1-5,few,13,TRBD1,TRBV5-1
TGTGCCAGCATCACCGGGTCTAGCGGCTCCTACGAGCAGTACTTC,CASITGSSGSYEQYF,TRBJ2-7,.,15,TRBD2,TRBV6-5
TGTGCCAGCAGTGAAGGACGGCAGCTCTTGGGTGGCTACACCTTC,CASSEGRQLLGGYTF,TRBJ1-2,.,15,.,TRBV6-1
TGTGCCAGTAGTATTTCAAACGGCCCCTACGAGCAGTACTTC,CASSISNGPYEQYF,TRBJ2-7,.,14,.,TRBV19
TGCAGCGTTGTACCAAAAGATACTAAAGAGACCCAGTACTTC,CSVVPKDTKETQYF,TRBJ2-5,.,14,.,TRBV29-1
TGTGCCAGCAGCCCCCTATATGGAACTAGCGGGCAGGACGAGCAGTACTTC,CASSPLYGTSGQDEQYF,TRBJ2-7,.,17,TRBD2,TRBV11-2
TGTGCCAGCAGCGCAACCGGGACAGGGGTCGTAAATGAGCAGTTCTTC,CASSATGTGVVNEQFF,TRBJ2-1,.,16,TRBD1,TRBV7-9
TGTGCCAGCAGTCCAGGACAGGGGGGACTCTATGGCTACACCTTC,CASSPGQGGLYGYTF,TRBJ1-2,.,15,TRBD1,TRBV5-4
TGTGCCAGCAGCCATACAGGGGCGGTGAGGGAGACCCAGTACTTC,CASSHTGAVRETQYF,TRBJ2-5,.,15,TRBD1,TRBV5-6
TGTGCCAGCAGCTTAACAGGGGCCACAGAAGCTTTCTTT,CASSLTGATEAFF,TRBJ1-1,.,13,TRBD1,TRBV7-9
TGTGCCAGGGTTCACCGGGACAACTACGAGCAGTACTTC,CARVHRDNYEQYF,TRBJ2-7,medium-sized,13,.,TRBV25-1
TGCAGCGTTGATCGGGGGGCCGGCACAGATACGCAGTATTTT,CSVDRGAGTDTQYF,TRBJ2-3,once,14,.,TRBV29-1
TGTGCCAGCAGGGGCGGGACAGGGGGCTCAGAGACCCAGTACTTC,CASRGGTGGSETQYF,TRBJ2-5,.,15,TRBD1,TRBV6-5
TGCGCCAGCAGCTTGGCGGGCAGGGGAGAGACCCAGTACTTC,CASSLAGRGETQYF,TRBJ2-5,.,14,.,TRBV5-1
TGTGCCAACCAAGGGTCCTCTGGAAACACCATATATTTT,CANQGSSGNTIYF,TRBJ1-3,.,13,.,TRBV7-9
TGTGCCAGCAGTGCTTGGGGAGTGAACTATGGCTACACCTTC,CASSAWGVNYGYTF,TRBJ1-2,once,14,.,TRBV27
TGTGCCAGCAGCCGCAGGCCGGGACAGGGTTTTCCAGATACGCAGTATTTT,CASSRRPGQGFPDTQYF,TRBJ2-3,.,17,TRBD1,TRBV4-2
TGCAGCGCCGCTGGGGGCCGGACCTACGAGCAGTACTTC,CSAAGGRTYEQYF,TRBJ2-7,.,13,.,TRBV29-1
TGTGCCAGCAGTGCCCGGACTTCGGTCGTTGAAAAACTGTTTTTT,CASSARTSVVEKLFF,TRBJ1-4,once,15,.,TRBV25-1
TGTGCCAGCAGAATGTCCGGGACTAGGGAGACCCAGTACTTC,CASRMSGTRETQYF,TRBJ2-5,.,14,TRBD2,TRBV5-5
TGTGCCAGCAGTTTATCGGCTTCACCCCTCCACTTT,CASSLSASPLHF,TRBJ1-6,once,12,.,TRBV27
TGTGCCAGCAGCTCCGGACAGGCCCAAGAGACCCAGTACTTC,CASSSGQAQETQYF,TRBJ2-5,.,14,TRBD1,TRBV3-1/TRBV3-2
TGTGCCAGCAGCCTAGAGGGACAGAGGGCTGAGCAGTTCTTC,CASSLEGQRAEQFF,TRBJ2-1,few,14,TRBD1,TRBV6-5
TGTGTCTCAGGCGGGGCTAGCTCCTACGAGCAGTACTTC,CVSGGASSYEQYF,TRBJ2-7,few,13,.,TRBV2